One and the same sample provided the 10 T cell receptor beta chains below, sequenced in a study of T cells in Graves' hyperthyroidism and ophthalmopathy (dated by TCRdb to about 2019). Library method: multiplex PCR. Sequenced using an Illumina HiSeq 2000. The TCR beta CDR3 regions were amplified from RNA transcripts. The first round of RT-PCR for the TCR CDR3 was performed with the HTBI primer set and the Qiagen OneStep RT-PCR kit. TCRdb reprocessing: public reads trimmed at Q25 with fastp, clones called with MiXCR, in-frame beta chains kept. Rows are unified per CDR3 protein, each entry keeping the most common DNA and genes. For this sample the table gives 600,000 to 900,000 distinct CDR3 sequences, of which over 15% were detected only once. The ten largest account for 8.4% of the sample. Sequences were obtained from blood. The receptor set was obtained from a man younger than 35 with Graves' hyperthyroidism.

The chain has TRBV10-3 and TRBJ2-2; TRBD2 aligns across 10 bases. Germline V CDR1 and CDR2: ENHRY, SYGVKD. The trim removed 10 bases at V and 5 bases at J, leaving 7 bases unmatched. The CDR3 is 14 amino acids. Here the CDR3 reads CATKSGRVTGELFF. The DNA of the CDR3 is TGTGCCACCAAGAGCGGGAGGGTAACCGGGGAGCTGTTTTTT.

As concerns this clonotype: The DNA is left out, because the CDR3 cannot be placed on it with certainty; the CDR3 is given as TCRdb lists it. The rearrangement joins TRBV28 to TRBJ1-5; TRBD1 was called by the table and not checked on the DNA. The length of the CDR3 is 16 amino acids, counting both ends. Per the germline V gene, CDR1 is MDHEN and CDR2 is SYDVKM. The chain's CDR3 is CASSTSTGVGDQPQHF.

This clonotype was detected many times. The chain recombines TRBV18 with TRBJ1-5; D is unclear. The CDR3 has 13 residues. Germline V gene sequence: CDR1 KGHSH, CDR2 LQKENI. V lost 8 bases to trimming and J lost 1 base, with 9 bases between them. DNA for the CDR3: TGTGCCAGCACCTCGGGGAGCAATCAGCCCCAGCATTTT. It translates to CASTSGSNQPQHF.

This chain joins TRBV3-1 and TRBJ1-1; D uncertain. There are 14 residues in the CDR3. Trimming left V 1 base short and J 1 base short, with 7 bases between. Germline lookup yields CDR1 LGHDT and CDR2 YNNKEL (reference sequence). The CDR3: CASSQADTNTEAFF. DNA of the CDR3: TGTGCCAGCAGCCAAGCAGATACGAACACTGAAGCTTTCTTT.

This clonotype was seen more than once but under ten times. The V gene is TRBV14, the J gene TRBJ2-1; D remains ambiguous. This CDR3 comprises 12 residues. V lost 3 bases and J 9 bases, leaving 9 bases between the germline ends. The germline V gene has CDR1 SGHDN and CDR2 FVKESK. CDR3 coding DNA: TGTGCCAGCAGCCAGACCCGGACTGAGCAGTTCTTC. It yields the protein CASSQTRTEQFF.

This clonotype has at least ten counts. The chain has TRBV27 and TRBJ1-1; 9 bases are a match to TRBD1. Germline values: CDR1 MNHEY, CDR2 SMNVEV (reference sequence). With V trimmed by 1 base and J by 3 bases, 3 bases remained unmatched. This CDR3 is built from 15 residues. The CDR3 nucleotides are TGTGCCAGCAGTTTATTGACAGGGGGTCACACTGAAGCTTTCTTT. Encoded protein: CASSLLTGGHTEAFF.

This clonotype was picked up many times. This rearrangement joins TRBV12-3 or TRBV12-4 to TRBJ2-3; TRBD1 is a possible D gene (5 bases). CDR3 size: 13 residues. V was cut by 5 bases and J by 5 bases, with 11 bases left in between. This chain's CDR3 is CASSQRGGDTQYF. Written as DNA, the CDR3 is TGTGCCAGCAGTCAAAGGGGTGGAGATACGCAGTATTTT.

The table lists this clonotype with many counts. The rearrangement joins TRBV3-1 to TRBJ2-5; 7 bases agree with TRBD2. The CDR3 is 15 amino acids. V shed 1 base and J 5 bases; nucleotides not matched to a gene: 7. Germline-derived CDR1 and CDR2 are LGHDT and YNNKEL (reference sequence). CDR3 amino acids: CASSQGPSGGETQYF. The DNA of the CDR3 is TGTGCCAGCAGCCAAGGTCCTAGCGGAGGGGAGACCCAGTACTTC.

The rearrangement uses TRBV12-3 or TRBV12-4 and TRBJ1-5; D unresolved. Trimming took 2 bases from V and 3 from J, leaving 11 bases between them. CDR3 length: 15 residues. The CDR3 sequence: CASSLHTATNQPQHF. CDR3 coding DNA: TGTGCCAGCAGTTTACATACAGCAACCAATCAGCCCCAGCATTTT.

This clonotype appeared many times. CDR3 sequence (DNA): TGTGCCAGCAGGTCGGGACATTCCTACGAGCAGTACTTC. Protein sequence: CASRSGHSYEQYF. The chain couples TRBV12-3 or TRBV12-4 to TRBJ2-7; weak D call: TRBD1 (6 bases). The CDR3 extends over 13 amino acids. The V gene lost 6 bases and the J gene lost 1 base, with 10 bases spanning the gap.